The 22 T cell receptor beta chains in this list originate from one sample, sequenced in a study of spatial heterogeneity in lung cancer. Time point: sample taken at primary tumor resection. TCRdb passed the 5' RACE reads through MiXCR, listing each CDR3 protein once. This sample has about 3,300 distinct CDR3 sequences, with around 9.5% found just once. The source material was normal lung tissue next to the tumor, sampled at surgery. Receptors were obtained from a male donor with early-stage non-small cell lung cancer.

This clonotype qualifies as medium-sized (0.01 to 0.1%). The chain uses TRBV18 and TRBJ2-4, with TRBD1 matching 10 bases. The ends lost 3 bases at V and 2 bases at J; junction bases unmatched: 4. The CDR3 extends over 16 amino acids. Germline CDR1 reads KGHSH; CDR2 reads LQKENI. CDR3 DNA: TGTGCCAGCTCACCGACAGGGGGCGAGTCCAAAAACATTCAGTACTTC. Translation gives CASSPTGGESKNIQYF.

This clonotype has just a few counts. The rearrangement links TRBV5-4 to TRBJ2-4; TRBD1 matches at 7 bases. The CDR3 length is 16 residues. Trimming cost V 3 bases and J 0 bases; bases outside gene matches: 6. Germline V gives CDR1 SGHNT, CDR2 YYREEE (reference sequence). This CDR3 reads CASSSGQAVAKNIQYF. The DNA for the CDR3 is TGTGCCAGCAGCTCCGGACAGGCCGTAGCCAAAAACATTCAGTACTTC.

In this sample, this clonotype is medium-sized (0.01 to 0.1%). The rearrangement links TRBV7-8 to TRBJ2-7, with a weak D call TRBD2 (6 bases). Germline V lookup: CDR1 SGHVS, CDR2 FQNEAQ. This CDR3 comprises 12 residues. The V end was cut by 4 bases, the J end by 2 bases, with 6 bases between. The CDR3 coding sequence is TGTGCCAGCAGCTCGGGGGCCTACGAGCAGTACTTC. Protein product: CASSSGAYEQYF.

A remark on this clonotype: A clone one base away is much larger, so this may be a read error. This rearrangement joins TRBV4-1 to TRBJ1-6, with D possibly matching TRBD1 (5 bases). In germline, CDR1 is MGHRA, CDR2 YSYEKL. The CDR3 consists of 16 residues. The CDR3 region is CACSQDAGIGNSPLHF. The CDR3 DNA follows: TGCGCCTGCAGCCAAGATGCAGGGATTGGCAATTCACCCCTCCACTTT.

The table lists this clonotype with many counts. This chain uses TRBV5-6 with TRBJ2-2; 9 bases line up with TRBD1. The CDR3 consists of 16 residues. V shed 0 bases and J 4 bases; nucleotides not matched to a gene: 4. The germline V gene encodes CDR1 SGHDT and CDR2 YYEEEE. The CDR3 spells CASSLAGQGVTGELFF. The CDR3 DNA reads TGTGCCAGCAGCTTGGCGGGACAGGGAGTCACCGGGGAGCTGTTTTTT. The full variable domain, rest sourced from reference TRBV5-6 and TRBJ2-2, is DAGVTQSPTHLIKTRGQQVTLRCSPKSGHDTVSWYQQALGQGPQFIFQYYEEEERQRGNFPDRFSGHQFPNYSSELNVNALLLGDSALYLCASSLAGQGVTGELFFGEGSRLTVL.

This clonotype is judged large. The chain combines TRBV2 with TRBJ2-3, with 12 bases fitting TRBD2. From germline, CDR1 is SNHLY and CDR2 FYNNEI. The J segment lost 2 bases and the V segment lost 4 bases, leaving 7 bases of the junction unmatched. The CDR3 spans 17 residues. The DNA for the CDR3 is TGTGCCAGCAGTGCTCTGGCTAGCGGGGGGGCCACAGATACGCAGTATTTT. Amino acids: CASSALASGGATDTQYF.

This clonotype ranks as medium-sized. The J gene is TRBJ2-3, the V gene TRBV11-2; TRBD2 aligns across 9 bases. V was pared by 5 bases and J by 3 bases, with 0 bases of the junction left unmatched. Germline V gene data show CDR1 as SGHAT and CDR2 as FQNNGV. The CDR3 length is 13 residues. CDR3 in DNA: TGTGCCAGCAGCCTAGCGGGAACAGATACGCAGTATTTT. It translates to CASSLAGTDTQYF.

In its sample, this clonotype ranks as medium-sized. CDR3 in amino acids: CASSLSGQGNSPLHF. Written as DNA, the CDR3 is TGTGCCAGCAGCTTATCGGGACAGGGAAATTCACCCCTCCACTTT. The chain carries TRBV7-9 and TRBJ1-6, with 9 bases identical to TRBD1. Trimming at V came to 2 bases and at J to 7 bases, leaving 3 bases not matched to a gene. Germline-derived CDR1 and CDR2 are SEHNR and FQNEAQ (reference sequence). The CDR3 consists of 15 residues.

The J gene is TRBJ2-7, the V gene TRBV6-5; 7 bases are a match to TRBD2. J gave up 5 bases and V 3 bases, and 10 bases lay outside the gene matches. Germline CDR1 reads MNHEY; CDR2 reads SVGAGI. The CDR3 consists of 15 residues. The CDR3 nucleotides read TGTGCCAGCAGTTATTTATCGCTCGCGGGGGACGAGCAGTACTTC. This translates into CASSYLSLAGDEQYF.

This clonotype is medium-sized by share. The rearrangement links TRBV6-2 or TRBV6-3 to TRBJ2-1; D is ambiguous. The CDR3 runs 11 residues. Germline assignment: CDR1 MNHEY and CDR2 SVGEGT. With 2 bases removed from V and 5 bases from J, the gap between germline ends came to 1 base. The CDR3 loop is CASSYDNEQFF. The DNA for the CDR3 is TGTGCCAGCAGTTACGACAATGAGCAGTTCTTC.

By sample share, this clonotype is medium-sized. The chain couples TRBV5-1 to TRBJ2-3; perhaps TRBD1 as D (5 bases). V dropped 4 bases and J dropped 0 bases, with 12 bases sitting between them. The germline gives CDR1 SGHRS, CDR2 YFSETQ. The CDR3 contains 15 residues. This CDR3 is CASSPLGVSTDTQYF. As DNA, the CDR3 is TGCGCCAGCAGCCCATTAGGGGTTAGCACAGATACGCAGTATTTT.

This clonotype is labeled medium-sized. The rearrangement uses TRBV27 and TRBJ1-5; D is uncertain. Deletions cut 3 bases from V and 0 bases from J, with 6 bases between. There are 14 residues in the CDR3. From germline, CDR1 is MNHEY and CDR2 SMNVEV (reference sequence). The CDR3 protein is CASSFLDSNQPQHF. In nucleotides, the CDR3 is TGTGCCAGCAGTTTTCTGGATAGCAATCAGCCCCAGCATTTT.

This clonotype has at least ten counts. The V gene is TRBV29-1, the J gene TRBJ2-5, with TRBD1 as a possible D gene (6 bases). With 5 bases removed from V and 5 bases from J, the gap between germline ends came to 12 bases. Germline CDR1 is SQVTM and CDR2 is ANQGSEA. The CDR3 length is 12 residues. The DNA for the CDR3 is TGCAGCGTTTTACAGGGCGATGAGACCCAGTACTTC. Encoded protein: CSVLQGDETQYF. Supplemented by reference TRBV29-1 and TRBJ2-5, the full variable domain reads SAVISQKPSRDICQRGTSLTIQCQVDSQVTMMFWYRQQPGQSLTLIATANQGSEATYESGFVIDKFPISRPNLTFSTLTVSNMSPEDSSIYLCSVLQGDETQYFGPGTRLLVL.

By sample fraction, this clonotype is medium-sized. The genes are TRBV7-2 and TRBJ1-5, with D perhaps TRBD1 (5 bases). The CDR3 sequence is 13 residues long. From germline, CDR1 is SGHTA and CDR2 FQGNSA. Between the trimmed V and J ends, which lost 7 bases and 5 bases, there was a span of 12 bases. CDR3 sequence: CASNRGVDQPQHF. Here the CDR3 DNA reads TGTGCCAGCAACCGAGGGGTCGATCAGCCCCAGCATTTT.

The chain uses TRBV5-1 and TRBJ2-7, with D unclear. Germline V lookup: CDR1 SGHRS, CDR2 YFSETQ. V was cut by 4 bases and J by 3 bases, with 14 bases left in between. The CDR3 contains 14 residues. DNA for the CDR3: TGCGCCAGCAGCCCGCGTTCGGACGGCTACGAGCAGTACTTC. This gives the protein CASSPRSDGYEQYF.

This clonotype qualifies as medium-sized. The chain carries TRBV11-2 and TRBJ1-2; D ambiguous. V lost 5 bases and J lost 8, with 18 bases in between. The CDR3 loop spans 14 amino acids. Germline assignment: CDR1 SGHAT and CDR2 FQNNGV. The CDR3 DNA sequence: TGTGCCAGCAGCCAGGAGAGCGCCGGCGGGGGCTACACCTTC. Translating gives CASSQESAGGGYTF.

In this sample, this clonotype is medium-sized. J is TRBJ2-2 and V is TRBV6-2 or TRBV6-3; TRBD1 aligns across 7 bases. The J segment lost 3 bases and the V segment lost 6 bases, leaving 4 bases of the junction unmatched. Looked up from germline, CDR1 is MNHEY and CDR2 is SVGEGT. The CDR3 is 14 amino acids. CDR3 amino acids: CASRFTGDTGELFF. DNA of the CDR3: TGTGCCAGCAGATTCACAGGGGACACCGGGGAGCTGTTTTTT.

This clonotype was observed many times. The V call is TRBV6-2 or TRBV6-3, the J call TRBJ2-7, with D possibly being TRBD1 (5 bases). Germline V gene sequence: CDR1 MNHEY, CDR2 SVGEGT. Between the trimmed V and J ends, which lost 6 bases and 5 bases, there was a span of 17 bases. The CDR3 consists of 14 residues. The CDR3 spells CASSPGQFEHEQYF. DNA of the CDR3: TGTGCCAGCAGCCCAGGACAATTTGAACACGAGCAGTACTTC.

This clonotype was seen ten or more times. The rearrangement uses TRBV19 and TRBJ2-2; D may be TRBD2 (6 bases). The V gene's germline CDR1 is LNHDA and CDR2 SQIVND (reference sequence). Deletions cut 6 bases from V and 1 base from J, with 12 bases between. There are 15 residues in the CDR3. In nucleotides, the CDR3 is TGTGCCAGTAGAAGGGACTCCCTGAACACCGGGGAGCTGTTTTTT. Protein product: CASRRDSLNTGELFF.

The V call is TRBV6-2 or TRBV6-3, the J call TRBJ1-5; D possibly corresponds to TRBD1 (5 bases). V lost 8 bases, J lost 0 bases, and 14 bases lay in between. Germline loops: CDR1 MNHEY, CDR2 SVGEGT. CDR3 size: 15 residues. This CDR3 reads CASRKTGYSNQPQHF. The CDR3 coding sequence is TGTGCCAGCCGAAAAACAGGTTATAGCAATCAGCCCCAGCATTTT.

By sample fraction, this clonotype is medium-sized (0.01 to 0.1%). The chain recombines TRBV6-1 with TRBJ2-5; 8 nucleotides agree with TRBD1. Trimming cost V 6 bases and J 4 bases; bases outside gene matches: 7. CDR3 length equals 14 residues. From germline, CDR1 is MNHNS and CDR2 SASEGT. This chain's CDR3 is CASSNRQGLETQYF. In DNA, the CDR3 is TGTGCCAGCAGCAATAGACAGGGGTTAGAGACCCAGTACTTC.

In the case of this clonotype: A clone one base away is much larger, so this may be a read error. The conserved phenylalanine or tryptophan normally closing the CDR3 is absent here, so this likely arose from a read error. V and J are TRBV7-9 and TRBJ2-5, with 9 bases aligning to TRBD1. This CDR3 has 14 amino acids. After removal of 5 bases from V and 1 base from J, the junction contained 2 bases not matched to a gene. Per the germline V gene, CDR1 is SEHNR and CDR2 is FQNEAQ (reference sequence). In nucleotides, the CDR3 is TGTGCCAGCAGCACGGGACAGGGCCAAGAGACCCAGTACCTC. Translated: CASSTGQGQETQYL.